This T cell receptor (beta chain) was recovered during a study of chemoradiotherapy in HPV16-positive cancers. As concerns this clone: Its target is not known.

Over chemoradiotherapy, repertoires were sampled more than once. Study-wide results and caveats: Better recurrence-free survival went with HPV-responsive T-cell expansion in HPV16-positive patients. Only two HPV16-positive patients supplied the functional HPV-specificity definition. Candidate HPV-specific clones and E7-related TCR motifs grew in tumor during treatment.

Germline CDR1 GTSNPN, CDR2 SVGIG (reference sequence). The CDR3 spans 13 residues. Trimming took off 3 bases at V and 1 base at J, with 10 bases between the two ends. Assay: immunoSEQ multiplex PCR; the TCRdb copy retains only in-frame clones and omits some. The sample includes 5,000 to 6,500 clones, about 78% seen only once; the top ten take 15% to 20%. The sequence came from a human donor with HPV-associated anogenital cancer. The chain couples TRBV30 to TRBJ2-7; D may match TRBD1 or TRBD2 (5 bases each). Sample acquisition took place from a patient who underwent chemoradiotherapy. The CDR3 protein is CAWSEGFSYEQYF. The CDR3 DNA is TGTGCCTGGAGCGAGGGGTTTTCCTACGAGCAGTACTTC.